The 27 T cell receptor beta chains in this list originate from one sample, sequenced in a study of blood T cells in healthy people across ages (dated by TCRdb to the mid-2010s). Library preparation employed 5' RACE. This sample was sequenced with an Illumina HiSeq 2500. A second roughly 6 to 12 cycle PCR used a sample-barcoded 5' primer and a J-beta primer mix. In TCRdb, the public reads were trimmed at Q25 with fastp and aligned with MiXCR, with productive beta chains retained. When rows share a CDR3 protein, they turn into one entry using the most common DNA and genes. The sample yields more than 1 million distinct CDR3 sequences; less than 50% were counted once. The ten largest clones take up about 19% of the sample. Sequences were obtained from blood. These receptors all stem from a woman aged 55-75 years in good health.

This clonotype has just a few counts. This chain uses TRBV9 with TRBJ2-5; unclear D gene. The CDR3 has 14 residues. Trimming shortened V by 1 base and J by 1 base, and 8 bases separated the two germline ends. Looked up from germline, CDR1 is SGDLS and CDR2 is YYNGEE. The CDR3 region has the DNA TGTGCCAGCAGCGTACTGGCGGCCCAAGAGACCCAGTACTTC. It codes for CASSVLAAQETQYF.

The table lists this clonotype with a count of one. The V gene is TRBV3-1, the J gene TRBJ2-2; D is perhaps TRBD1 or TRBD2 (5 bases each). From germline, CDR1 is LGHDT and CDR2 YNNKEL (reference sequence). CDR3 size: 15 residues. V shed 4 bases and J shed 7 bases, with 16 bases lying between them. The DNA for the CDR3 is TGTGCCAGCAGCCCCCCGGGACCCACAGACGGGGAGCTGTTTTTT. Its protein product is CASSPPGPTDGELFF.

Only one count was recorded for this clonotype. At one of its ends the junction is not consistent with the germline gene, which may arise from a read error. V usage is TRBV27 and J usage is TRBJ2-1; D unresolved. CDR1 MNHEY and CDR2 SMNVEV come from the germline V gene (reference sequence). This CDR3 is 12 amino acids long. CDR3 protein: CACSFPGGEQFF. The CDR3 region has the DNA TGTGCCTGCAGTTTTCCCGGCGGTGAGCAGTTCTTC.

This clonotype was seen only a few times. The chain couples TRBV12-3 or TRBV12-4 to TRBJ2-7, with D possibly matching TRBD2 (6 bases). V lost 6 bases to trimming and J lost 0 bases, with 15 bases between them. The CDR3 is made up of 15 amino acids. The CDR3 sequence is CASRDRRGGSYEQYF. For the CDR3, the DNA is TGTGCCAGCAGGGATAGGCGGGGCGGCTCCTACGAGCAGTACTTC.

This clonotype was detected ten times or more. The CDR3 loop is CASSQEASEPTEQYF. The CDR3 bases are TGCGCCAGCAGCCAAGAAGCTAGCGAACCTACGGAGCAGTACTTC. This sequence joins TRBV4-1 and TRBJ2-7; D possibly corresponds to TRBD2 (6 bases). V was clipped by 0 bases and J by 7 bases, with 16 bases between them. The V gene's germline CDR1 is MGHRA and CDR2 YSYEKL. This CDR3 comprises 15 residues.

The CDR3 sequence is CASSRGTSGGEQFF. Here the CDR3 DNA reads TGTGCCAGCAGTCGAGGGACTAGCGGCGGTGAGCAGTTCTTC. The chain recombines TRBV6-5 with TRBJ2-1, with 11 bases lining up with TRBD2. The V gene end was trimmed by 5 bases and the J gene end by 9 bases; junction bases not matched to a gene: 6. CDR3 length: 14 residues. Germline lookup yields CDR1 MNHEY and CDR2 SVGAGI.

Ten or more counts support this clonotype. This chain links TRBV7-9 with TRBJ2-5; 12 nucleotides line up with TRBD1. Germline V gives CDR1 SEHNR, CDR2 FQNEAQ (reference sequence). This CDR3 region has 15 residues. Trimming at V came to 4 bases and at J to 5 bases, leaving 5 bases not matched to a gene. The CDR3 region has the DNA TGTGCCAGCAGCTCGGGACAGGGGGCAAGGGAGACCCAGTACTTC. Translated, it gives CASSSGQGARETQYF.

This clonotype was observed a few times. The rearrangement joins TRBV6-5 to TRBJ1-2; TRBD1 agrees at 10 bases. V was clipped by 6 bases and J by 4 bases; unmatched bases: 5. Germline loops: CDR1 MNHEY, CDR2 SVGAGI. CDR3 length equals 14 residues. DNA of the CDR3: TGTGCCAGCAGGACAGGGGGCCCTAGCTATGGCTACACCTTC. It codes for CASRTGGPSYGYTF.

This clonotype was seen only a few times. The chain carries TRBV10-3 and TRBJ2-5, with D unclear. The V and J ends lost 4 bases and 1 base respectively, with 7 bases between them. Per germline, CDR1 ENHRY and CDR2 SYGVKD. The CDR3 is 13 residues long. The CDR3 coding sequence is TGTGCCATCAGTGGGGGATTCCAAGAGACCCAGTACTTC. It encodes CAISGGFQETQYF.

This clonotype turned up a few times. The chain carries TRBV9 and TRBJ1-2; D is undetermined. Germline V gene lookup returns CDR1 SGDLS and CDR2 YYNGEE. The CDR3 has 14 amino acids. Trimming removed 0 bases from V and 2 bases from J, with 8 bases in between. Here the CDR3 DNA reads TGTGCCAGCAGCGTAGCTATGGGAAACTATGGCTACACCTTC. Its translation: CASSVAMGNYGYTF.

The CDR3 DNA reads TGTGCCAGCACCCCTGGCGGCCCTGGGGAAGATACGCAGTATTTT. Its translation: CASTPGGPGEDTQYF. The chain is built from TRBV21-1 and TRBJ2-3; the table's D call, TRBD1, has no DNA check behind it. TRBV21-1 is deemed a pseudogene. This CDR3 has 15 amino acids.

This clonotype was recorded many times. The chain recombines TRBV4-1 with TRBJ2-7; 8 bases map to TRBD1. Germline trimming cut 0 bases from V and 3 bases from J; bases unmatched to any gene: 16. Per the germline V gene, CDR1 is MGHRA and CDR2 is YSYEKL. This CDR3 comprises 19 residues. Here the CDR3 reads CASSQDFNQLRQGFYEQYF. CDR3 DNA sequence: TGCGCCAGCAGCCAAGATTTTAATCAGTTGCGACAGGGGTTCTACGAGCAGTACTTC.

V usage is TRBV25-1 and J usage is TRBJ2-1; possible D gene TRBD1, 8 bases. CDR3 length: 17 residues. CDR1 MGHDK and CDR2 SYGVNS come from the germline V gene. Trimming cost V 0 bases and J 10 bases, with 22 bases left between them. This CDR3 is CASSEYDRTGGGYEQFF. DNA of the CDR3: TGTGCCAGCAGTGAATACGACCGAACAGGGGGAGGGTACGAGCAGTTCTTC.

This clonotype was recorded only once. The gene calls are TRBV7-8 and TRBJ2-1; TRBD1 might be the D (6 bases). TRBJ2-7 explains the end of the DNA better; the J call may be wrong. This CDR3 has 15 amino acids. Germline V gene data show CDR1 as SGHVS and CDR2 as FQNEAQ. This CDR3 reads CASSFRQGSIYEQYF. The DNA of the CDR3 is TGTGCCAGCAGCTTCCGGCAGGGGTCTATTTACGAGCAGTACTTC.

In this sample, this clonotype turned up a few times. The gene calls are TRBV7-8 and TRBJ2-7; D is possibly TRBD2 (5 bases). CDR3 length: 15 amino acids. Germline CDR1 is SGHVS and CDR2 is FQNEAQ. The V and J ends lost 0 bases and 4 bases respectively, with 13 bases between them. CDR3 in amino acids: CASSLAGGPAYEQYF. CDR3 nucleotide sequence: TGTGCCAGCAGCTTAGCGGGCGGGCCAGCTTACGAGCAGTACTTC.

The chain is built from TRBV4-1 and TRBJ2-1; D is ambiguous. Deletions cut 3 bases from V and 4 bases from J, with 7 bases between. The germline V gene has CDR1 MGHRA and CDR2 YSYEKL. The CDR3 has 13 amino acids. The CDR3 sequence is CASSHDGYNEQFF. DNA for the CDR3: TGCGCCAGCAGCCACGACGGTTACAATGAGCAGTTCTTC.

This chain links TRBV6-1 with TRBJ2-7; D unclear. Germline V gene sequence: CDR1 MNHNS, CDR2 SASEGT. The CDR3 consists of 13 residues. V gave up 2 bases and J gave up 4 bases, with 9 bases separating them. DNA for the CDR3: TGTGCCAGCAGTGAAAATATCGCTTACGAGCAGTACTTC. This sequence encodes CASSENIAYEQYF.

The genes are TRBV10-1 and TRBJ2-3; 11 bases are shared with TRBD2. The trim removed 6 bases at V and 2 bases at J, leaving 7 bases unmatched. Germline-derived CDR1 and CDR2 are WNHNN and SYGVQD (reference sequence). CDR3 length: 16 amino acids. Written as DNA, the CDR3 is TGCGCCAGCAGACCCGGGACTAGCGGATCCACAGATACGCAGTATTTT. It yields the protein CASRPGTSGSTDTQYF.

The V call is TRBV14, the J call TRBJ2-7, with D possibly matching TRBD2 (6 bases). The CDR3 totals 16 residues. Trimming removed 4 bases from V and 2 bases from J, with 18 bases in between. Germline V gives CDR1 SGHDN, CDR2 FVKESK. The chain's CDR3 is CASSRTGLPGAYEQYF. The CDR3 coding sequence is TGTGCCAGCAGCCGGACGGGACTTCCCGGAGCCTACGAGCAGTACTTC.

This clonotype was observed at least ten times. The rearrangement joins TRBV14 to TRBJ2-5; 7 bases match TRBD2. The CDR3 is 12 amino acids. V lost 4 bases, J lost 11 bases, and 7 bases stayed unmatched. Germline V gives CDR1 SGHDN, CDR2 FVKESK. The DNA of the CDR3 is TGTGCCAGCAGCCGGACTAGAATTGAGCAGTACTTC. The encoded protein is CASSRTRIEQYF.

This clonotype has only a few counts. The gene calls are TRBV6-2 or TRBV6-3 and TRBJ1-1; no definite D call. This CDR3 is built from 14 residues. Germline lookup yields CDR1 MNHEY and CDR2 SVGEGT. The V and J ends lost 2 bases and 0 bases respectively, with 7 bases between them. The chain's CDR3 is CASSYSGMNTEAFF. The CDR3 nucleotides read TGTGCCAGCAGTTACAGCGGAATGAACACTGAAGCTTTCTTT.

This chain links TRBV20-1 with TRBJ2-1, with D unclear. Trimming left V 2 bases short and J 10 bases short, with 9 bases between. Germline V gene data show CDR1 as DFQATT and CDR2 as SNEGSKA (reference sequence). The CDR3 extends over 11 amino acids. CDR3 nucleotide sequence: TGCAGTGCTAGATGGGAAAGGGAGCAGTTCTTC. Its protein is CSARWEREQFF.

The chain joins TRBV29-1 to TRBJ2-1, with 10 bases aligning to TRBD2. Germline CDR1 and CDR2: SQVTM and ANQGSEA. V shed 7 bases, J shed 6 bases, and the junction held 9 bases outside the gene matches. The CDR3 has 14 residues. Written as DNA, the CDR3 is TGCAGCGCGCGCCCTAGCGGGAGTGGCAATGAGCAGTTCTTC. Its protein is CSARPSGSGNEQFF.

This clonotype was seen a few times. The junction differs from germline at one of its ends, possibly a read error. The genes are TRBV10-1 and TRBJ2-1, with D tentatively TRBD2 (5 bases). The CDR3 totals 16 residues. CDR1 is WNHNN, CDR2 SYGVQD, per germline (reference sequence). CDR3 in DNA: TGCGCCAGTAGTGAGGTTGGGTACGGGATCAACAATGAGCAGTTCTTC. Translated: CASSEVGYGINNEQFF.

The chain recombines TRBV5-1 with TRBJ2-3; 10 positions match TRBD1. The CDR3 covers 16 residues. Germline V lookup: CDR1 SGHRS, CDR2 YFSETQ. V dropped 0 bases and J dropped 4; count of bases not matched to a gene: 5. This chain's CDR3 is CASSLVGTGASDTQYF. Written as DNA, the CDR3 is TGCGCCAGCAGCTTGGTGGGGACAGGGGCCTCAGATACGCAGTATTTT.

The chain joins TRBV5-4 to TRBJ2-7, with TRBD1 matching over 8 bases. The CDR3 loop spans 15 amino acids. Unmatched junction bases numbered 10, after V lost 4 bases and J lost 4 bases. The germline V gene encodes CDR1 SGHNT and CDR2 YYREEE (reference sequence). The chain's CDR3 is CASSPGVTGEYEQYF. CDR3 bases: TGTGCCAGCAGCCCGGGGGTGACAGGGGAGTACGAGCAGTACTTC.

The rearrangement joins TRBV9 to TRBJ2-1; tentative D call: TRBD2 (5 bases). Trimming shortened V by 4 bases and J by 6 bases, and 20 bases separated the two germline ends. Germline CDR1 SGDLS, CDR2 YYNGEE. CDR3 length: 16 amino acids. The CDR3 nucleotides read TGTGCCAGCAGCCCTCAACTAGGCTCGGTAGGCAATGAGCAGTTCTTC. Its protein is CASSPQLGSVGNEQFF. Together with reference TRBV9 and TRBJ2-1, the CDR3 gives the full variable domain: DSGVTQTPKHLITATGQRVTLRCSPRSGDLSVYWYQQSLDQGLQFLIQYYNGEERAKGNILERFSAQQFPDLHSELNLSSLELGDSALYFCASSPQLGSVGNEQFFGPGTRLTVL.